These T cell receptor beta chains were read from a single sample in a study of Graves' ophthalmopathy and Graves' hyperthyroidism. TCRdb itself ran the multiplex PCR reads through MiXCR, one entry per CDR3 protein. The table records almost 750,000 distinct CDR3 sequences, roughly 40% of them present only once. The sample comprised peripheral blood. These receptors were taken from an adult man with Graves' ophthalmopathy. Both conserved end residues are part of each CDR3. Each record gives: clone size, D gene, V gene, J gene, CDR3 DNA, CDR3 protein. A D gene is named only where the DNA matches it firmly. Clone size is not always given. Where it is, it says once, few, many or a class for expanded clones.

NA	TRBD1	TRBV24-1	TRBJ1-5	TGTGCCACCAGTTCCTACGGACAGGGAGGAAATCAGCCCCAGCATTTT	CATSSYGQGGNQPQHF
once	NA	TRBV7-9	TRBJ1-6	TGTGCCAGCAGCCCGAGGTACTATAATTCACCCCTCCACTTT	CASSPRYYNSPLHF
NA	NA	TRBV7-9	TRBJ2-2	TGTGCCAGCAGCTTAGGGGAACCCGGGGAGCTGTTTTTT	CASSLGEPGELFF
NA	NA	TRBV19	TRBJ2-3	TGTGCCAGTAGTATAAAAGGGTTGGCAGATACGCAGTATTTT	CASSIKGLADTQYF
NA	NA	TRBV5-6	TRBJ1-2	TGTGCCAGCAGCGGAGTCTTCGGCATCTCTTATGGCTACACCTTC	CASSGVFGISYGYTF
few	NA	TRBV12-3/TRBV12-4	TRBJ1-1	TGTGCCAGCACCATCGGACTTATGAACACTGAAGCTTTCTTT	CASTIGLMNTEAFF
many	TRBD2	TRBV7-2	TRBJ2-7	TGTGCCAGCAGCCCCGGGGGGAACGAGCAGTACTTC	CASSPGGNEQYF
few	NA	TRBV20-1	TRBJ2-7	TGCAGCCAAAGCTCGGACCGTCTCTACGAGCAGTACTTC	CSQSSDRLYEQYF
many	NA	TRBV24-1	TRBJ1-5	TGTGCCAGCAGGCGGACAGCGAATCAGCCCCAGCATTTT	CASRRTANQPQHF
once	TRBD1	TRBV7-9	TRBJ2-5	TGTGCCAGCAGTCAGGTGGGGACAGAAAGGTGGACCCAGTACTTC	CASSQVGTERWTQYF
many	NA	TRBV15	TRBJ1-2	TGTGCCACCAGCAGCGGGTCAGGGACAAACTATGGCTACACCTTC	CATSSGSGTNYGYTF
many	NA	TRBV29-1	TRBJ2-5	TGCAGCGTTGAAAGAGCCCAGGATCAAGAGACCCAGTACTTC	CSVERAQDQETQYF
many	TRBD2	TRBV7-9	TRBJ2-5	TGTGCCAGCAGCTTAAGGAGACTAGCGGGAGACGAGACCCAGTACTTC	CASSLRRLAGDETQYF
once	NA	TRBV19	TRBJ2-6	TGTGCCAGTAGTATAGATGGGGCCAACGTCCTGACTTTC	CASSIDGANVLTF
many	NA	TRBV29-1	TRBJ1-2	TGCAGCGTTGGTTCGGCCCCCTATGGCTACACCTTC	CSVGSAPYGYTF
NA	TRBD2	TRBV25-1	TRBJ2-2	TGTGCCAGCTCACCCGGACTAGCGGTAAACACCGGGGAGCTGTTTTTT	CASSPGLAVNTGELFF
many	NA	TRBV7-8	TRBJ1-3	TGTGCCAGCAGCTTACCAGCGAGCTCTGGAAACACCATATATTTT	CASSLPASSGNTIYF
NA	NA	TRBV7-2	TRBJ1-2	TGTGCCAGCAGCTTATCGGCAGGGGCAAGAAACTATGGCTACACCTTC	CASSLSAGARNYGYTF
NA	NA	TRBV7-9	TRBJ2-6	TGTGCCAGCAGCTTAATAGCCAACGTCCTGACTTTC	CASSLIANVLTF
once	TRBD2	TRBV11-2	TRBJ2-7	TGTGCCAGCCGCTTAGCTAGCGGGGCTACCTACGAGCAGTACTTC	CASRLASGATYEQYF
few	TRBD1	TRBV5-8	TRBJ1-1	TGTGCCAGCAGCGCTTACAGGGGTAGTGAAGCTTTCTTT	CASSAYRGSEAFF
NA	TRBD1	TRBV25-1	TRBJ2-5	TGTGCCAGCAGCTTAGCTTCCGGGACAGGGGAAGAGACCCAGTACTTC	CASSLASGTGEETQYF
NA	NA	TRBV25-1	TRBJ1-5	TGTGCCAGCAGGTTCGGGTGGAATCAGCCCCAGCATTTT	CASRFGWNQPQHF
NA	TRBD1	TRBV5-6	TRBJ1-6	TGTGCCAGCAGCCGTGACAGGGGGGTTTCACCCCTCCACTTT	CASSRDRGVSPLHF
NA	NA	TRBV10-2	TRBJ2-2	TGCGCCGGCATTGAGAGCAGAAACACCGGGGAGCTGTTTTTT	CAGIESRNTGELFF
few	NA	TRBV6-5	TRBJ1-6	TGTGCCAGCAAGAAGGGTAATTCACCCCTCCACTTT	CASKKGNSPLHF
many	TRBD1	TRBV7-9	TRBJ1-6	TGTGCCAGCAGCCGGGGACAGGTTGATTCACCCCTCCACTTT	CASSRGQVDSPLHF
many	NA	TRBV7-6	TRBJ2-5	TGTGCCAGCAGCCCAAACCTCCAGGGACAAGAGACCCAGTACTTC	CASSPNLQGQETQYF
NA	NA	TRBV4-2	TRBJ1-2	TGTGCCAGCCTAGAAACAGCCGAGACGGCCTATGGCTACACCTTC	CASLETAETAYGYTF
NA	TRBD1	TRBV2	TRBJ2-7	TGTGCCAGCAGGGCCGGGACAGGGGGCTACGAGCAGCACTTC	CASRAGTGGYEQHF
many	TRBD1	TRBV15	TRBJ1-5	TGTGCCACCAGCAGGGACAGGGGGCTTCAGCCCCAGCATTTT	CATSRDRGLQPQHF
NA	TRBD1	TRBV7-6	TRBJ2-3	TGTGCCAGCGGCAGGGGGCGTGTAGATACGCAGTATTTT	CASGRGRVDTQYF
few	TRBD1	TRBV20-1	TRBJ1-3	TGCAGTGCTAGACCCGGACAGGGCGCTGGAAACACCATATATTTT	CSARPGQGAGNTIYF
NA	NA	TRBV10-3	TRBJ2-3	TGTGCCATCAGTGAGAGGTTGGCTGCCACAGATACGCAGTATTTT	CAISERLAATDTQYF
NA	TRBD1	TRBV7-9	TRBJ2-7	TGTGCCAGCAGCCGGGGACAGGGAACTTCCTACGAGCAGTACTTC	CASSRGQGTSYEQYF
NA	NA	TRBV7-2	TRBJ2-7	TGTGCCAGCAGCTTGGAAGGAGGGATTCGCTACGAGCAGTACTTC	CASSLEGGIRYEQYF
NA	TRBD1	TRBV11-2	TRBJ1-2	TGTGCCAGCAGCTCGGGACAGGCCCGTGGCTACACCTTC	CASSSGQARGYTF
few	NA	TRBV7-9	TRBJ2-3	TGTGCCAGCAGCTTAATGGGGGTGAACACAGATACGCAGTATTTT	CASSLMGVNTDTQYF
few	NA	TRBV7-9	TRBJ2-2	TGCGCCAGCAGCCAAGATGCGTCGGCCGGGGAGCTGTTTTTT	CASSQDASAGELFF
many	NA	TRBV19	TRBJ1-2	TGTGCCAGCAAGTGGGATGACTATGGCTACACCTTC	CASKWDDYGYTF
NA	TRBD1	TRBV2	TRBJ1-4	TGTGCCAGCAGGGACCGACAGGGGGCGCAGGCAAAACTGTTTTTT	CASRDRQGAQAKLFF
NA	NA	TRBV9	TRBJ2-3	TGTGCCAGCAGCCATCAAGGGACAGATACGCAGTATTTT	CASSHQGTDTQYF
few	TRBD1	TRBV7-9	TRBJ2-7	TGTGCCAGCAGCTTAGTTGGGGGACAGGGACCCTACGAGCAGTACTTC	CASSLVGGQGPYEQYF
few	TRBD1	TRBV7-8	TRBJ1-5	TGTGCCAGCAGCATCCGGGACAGGGAATCTTATAGCAATCAGCCCCAGCATTTT	CASSIRDRESYSNQPQHF
NA	TRBD1	TRBV25-1	TRBJ2-5	TGTGCCAGCAGCCGGGACAGGGGGTACGAGGAGACCCAGTACTTC	CASSRDRGYEETQYF
few	NA	TRBV7-2	TRBJ2-7	TGTGCCAGCAGCCAAGATCAAGGGAGTTTCGACGAGCAGTACTTC	CASSQDQGSFDEQYF
NA	TRBD1	TRBV10-3	TRBJ2-7	TGTGCCAGCAGGACAGGGGGCCGGGAGCAGTACTTC	CASRTGGREQYF
NA	TRBD1	TRBV12-3/TRBV12-4	TRBJ2-2	TGTGCCAGCAGCCGTACTGACAGGGGGCAAGGCACCGGGGAGCTGTTTTTT	CASSRTDRGQGTGELFF
many	NA	TRBV7-9	TRBJ2-5	TGTGCCAGCAGCTTAAATGCCAGGATGGGAGAGACCCAGTACTTC	CASSLNARMGETQYF
few	NA	TRBV11-2	TRBJ1-1	TGTGCCAGCAGCTCTGATAGAGCGAGACACACTGAAGCTTTCTTT	CASSSDRARHTEAFF
many	NA	TRBV10-3	TRBJ1-2	TGTGCCATCAGTAGCAGCGACGGGGGTGGCTACACCTTC	CAISSSDGGGYTF
many	NA	TRBV10-3	TRBJ1-2	TGTGCCATCAGGGAGTCAGGTGAAGTGGGTTATGATGGCTACACCTTC	CAIRESGEVGYDGYTF